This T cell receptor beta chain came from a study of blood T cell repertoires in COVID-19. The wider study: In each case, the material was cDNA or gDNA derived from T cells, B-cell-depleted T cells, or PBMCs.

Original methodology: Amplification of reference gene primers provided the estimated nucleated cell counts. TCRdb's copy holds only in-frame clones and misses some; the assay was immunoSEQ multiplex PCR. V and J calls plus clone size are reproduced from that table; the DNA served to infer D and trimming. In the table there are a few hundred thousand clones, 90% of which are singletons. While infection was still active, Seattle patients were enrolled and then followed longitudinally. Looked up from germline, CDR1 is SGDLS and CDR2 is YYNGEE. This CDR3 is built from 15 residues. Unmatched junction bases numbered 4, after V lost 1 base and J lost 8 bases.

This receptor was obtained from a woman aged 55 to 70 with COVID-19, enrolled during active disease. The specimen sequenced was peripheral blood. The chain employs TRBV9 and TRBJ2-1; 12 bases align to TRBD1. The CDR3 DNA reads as TGTGCCAGCAGCGTATTGGGGACAGGGGGCGATGAGCAGTTCTTC. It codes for CASSVLGTGGDEQFF.